This T cell receptor beta chain was captured in a study of T cells after yellow fever vaccination. About the study: With SMART-Seq v4 Ultra Low Input, the fractions containing low cell numbers were prepared.

This clonotype was picked up a small number of times. Template-switching 5'RACE yielded the TCR cDNA; a universal primer site and UMIs were added in the process. TCRdb analysed the 5' RACE reads with MiXCR anew, one entry per CDR3 protein. The sample has approximately 300,000 distinct CDR3 sequences, roughly 10% seen once. CDR3 length equals 13 residues. The V and J ends lost 9 bases and 1 base, in that order; junction bases with no gene match: 5. Germline CDR1 reads SGHNT; CDR2 reads YYREEE (reference sequence). This TCR was recovered from a man aged 18 to 29 who received the YFV17D yellow fever vaccine. V and J are TRBV5-4 and TRBJ1-1; 8 nucleotides match TRBD1. The starting material was CD4+ T cells sorted from PBMCs, obtained 45 days after the yellow fever booster vaccination. CDR3 bases: TGTGCCACACATCAGGGGGCGAACACTGAAGCTTTCTTT. Protein sequence: CATHQGANTEAFF.